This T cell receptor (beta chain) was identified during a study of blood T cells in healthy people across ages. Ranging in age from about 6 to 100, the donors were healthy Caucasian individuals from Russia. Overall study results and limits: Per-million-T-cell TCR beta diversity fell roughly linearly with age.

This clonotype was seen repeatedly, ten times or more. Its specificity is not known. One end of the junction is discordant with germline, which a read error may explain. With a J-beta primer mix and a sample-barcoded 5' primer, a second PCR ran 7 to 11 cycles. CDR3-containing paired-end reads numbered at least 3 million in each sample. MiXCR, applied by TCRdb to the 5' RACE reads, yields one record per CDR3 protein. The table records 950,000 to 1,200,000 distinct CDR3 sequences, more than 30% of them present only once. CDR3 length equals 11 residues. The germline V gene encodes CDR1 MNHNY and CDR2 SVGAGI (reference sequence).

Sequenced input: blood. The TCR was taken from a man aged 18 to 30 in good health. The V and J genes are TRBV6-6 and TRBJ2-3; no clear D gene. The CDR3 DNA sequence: TGCGCCAGCAGTTATGCAGATACGCAGTATTTT. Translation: CASSYADTQYF.